This T cell receptor beta chain was documented in a study of T cells in Graves' hyperthyroidism and ophthalmopathy. For the study at large: Specimen type is peripheral blood, collected at initial diagnosis prior to any treatment.

Researchers barred patients who had uncontrolled infection, other autoimmune disease, pregnancy or lactation. Preceding any ophthalmopathy symptoms, the blood sample dates from first hyperthyroidism diagnosis. Findings and caveats of the study: Blood also showed most of the thyroid clonotypes that were expanded above 0.001.

The CDR3 is 16 residues long. CDR1 is MGHRA, CDR2 YSYEKL, per germline. V shed 4 bases and J 1 base; nucleotides not matched to a gene: 7. RNA transcripts yielded amplified TCR beta CDR3 regions. When the TCR CDR3 underwent first-round RT-PCR, the HTBI primer set was used. One entry per CDR3 protein, called by TCRdb with MiXCR from the multiplex PCR reads. The sample contains about 250,000 distinct CDR3 sequences, 13% to 15% of which appear only once. A note on this clonotype: The antigen remains unidentified.

The sequenced material came from blood. The sequence came from a woman in her forties or fifties with Graves' hyperthyroidism that later progressed to Graves' ophthalmopathy. The chain joins TRBV4-1 to TRBJ1-1, with TRBD1 matching over 9 bases. The CDR3 here is CASSPTGGRGNTEAFF. In DNA, the CDR3 is TGCGCCAGCAGCCCGACAGGGGGTCGTGGGAACACTGAAGCTTTCTTT.